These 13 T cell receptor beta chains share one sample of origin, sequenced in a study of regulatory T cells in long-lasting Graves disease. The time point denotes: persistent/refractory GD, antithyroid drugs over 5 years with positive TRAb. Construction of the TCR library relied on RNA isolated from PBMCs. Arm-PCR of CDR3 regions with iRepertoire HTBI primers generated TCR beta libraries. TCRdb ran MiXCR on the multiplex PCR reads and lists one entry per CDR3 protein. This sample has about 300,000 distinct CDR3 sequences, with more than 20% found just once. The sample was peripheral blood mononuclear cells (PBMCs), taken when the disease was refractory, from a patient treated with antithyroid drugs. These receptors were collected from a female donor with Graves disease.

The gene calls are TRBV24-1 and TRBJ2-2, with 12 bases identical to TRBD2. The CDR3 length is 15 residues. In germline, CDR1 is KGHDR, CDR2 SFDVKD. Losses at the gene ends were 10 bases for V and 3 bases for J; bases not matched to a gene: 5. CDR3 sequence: CATRTSGTDTGELFF. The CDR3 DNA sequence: TGTGCCACTAGGACTAGCGGGACCGACACCGGGGAGCTGTTTTTT.

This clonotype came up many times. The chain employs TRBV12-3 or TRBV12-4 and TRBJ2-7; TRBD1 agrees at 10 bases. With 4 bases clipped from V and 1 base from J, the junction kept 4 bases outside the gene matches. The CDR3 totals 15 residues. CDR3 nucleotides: TGTGCCAGCAGTTACGGGACAGGGGCTTCCTACGAGCAGTACTTC. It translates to CASSYGTGASYEQYF.

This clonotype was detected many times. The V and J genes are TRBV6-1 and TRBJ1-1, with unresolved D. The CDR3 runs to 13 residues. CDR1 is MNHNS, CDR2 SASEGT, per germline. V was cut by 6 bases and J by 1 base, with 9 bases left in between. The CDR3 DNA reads TGTGCCAGCAGCCAACTAGGGAACACTGAAGCTTTCTTT. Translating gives CASSQLGNTEAFF.

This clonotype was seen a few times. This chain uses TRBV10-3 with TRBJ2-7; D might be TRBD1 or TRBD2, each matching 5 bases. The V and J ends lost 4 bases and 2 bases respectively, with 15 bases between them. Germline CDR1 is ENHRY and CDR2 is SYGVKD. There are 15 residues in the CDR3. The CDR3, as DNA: TGTGCCATCAGTGCGGGACCTACCGAACCCTACGAGCAGTACTTC. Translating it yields CAISAGPTEPYEQYF.

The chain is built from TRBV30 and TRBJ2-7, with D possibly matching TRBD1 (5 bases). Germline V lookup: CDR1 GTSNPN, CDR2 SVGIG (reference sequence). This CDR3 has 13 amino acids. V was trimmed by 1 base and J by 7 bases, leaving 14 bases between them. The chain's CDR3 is CAWSAQVLGEQYF. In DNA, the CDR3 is TGTGCCTGGAGTGCACAGGTACTTGGGGAGCAGTACTTC.

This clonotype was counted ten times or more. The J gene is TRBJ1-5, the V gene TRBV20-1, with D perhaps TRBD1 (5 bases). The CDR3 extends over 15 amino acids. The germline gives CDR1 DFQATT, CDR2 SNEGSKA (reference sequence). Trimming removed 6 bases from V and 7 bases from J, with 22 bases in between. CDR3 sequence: CSAMGGFAPDQPQHF. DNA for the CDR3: TGCAGTGCGATGGGGGGGTTCGCTCCCGACCAGCCCCAGCATTTT.

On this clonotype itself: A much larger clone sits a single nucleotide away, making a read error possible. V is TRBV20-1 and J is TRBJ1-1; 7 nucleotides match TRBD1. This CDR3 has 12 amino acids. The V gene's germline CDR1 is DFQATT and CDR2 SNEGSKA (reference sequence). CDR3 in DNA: TGCCAAAAAGGGGGCCTGAACACTGAAGCTTTCTTT. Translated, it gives CQKGGLNTEAFF.

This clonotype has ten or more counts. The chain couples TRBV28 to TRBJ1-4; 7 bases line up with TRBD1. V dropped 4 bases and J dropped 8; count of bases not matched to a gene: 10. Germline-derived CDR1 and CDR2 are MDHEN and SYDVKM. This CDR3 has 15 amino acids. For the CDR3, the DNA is TGTGCCAGCAGTTCCGGACAGGCCTCGAGGGAAAAACTGTTTTTT. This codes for CASSSGQASREKLFF.

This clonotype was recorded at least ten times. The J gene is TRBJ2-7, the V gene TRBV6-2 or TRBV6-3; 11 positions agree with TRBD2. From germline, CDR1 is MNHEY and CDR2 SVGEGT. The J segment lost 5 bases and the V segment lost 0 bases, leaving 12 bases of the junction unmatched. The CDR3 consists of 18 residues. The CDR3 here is CASSYSSRTTSGTDEQYF. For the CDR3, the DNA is TGTGCCAGCAGTTACTCTTCCAGAACGACTAGCGGGACCGACGAGCAGTACTTC.

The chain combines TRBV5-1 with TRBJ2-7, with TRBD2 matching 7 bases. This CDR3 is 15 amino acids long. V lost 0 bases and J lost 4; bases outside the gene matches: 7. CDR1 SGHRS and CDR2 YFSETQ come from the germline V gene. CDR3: CASSLAGGSMYEQYF. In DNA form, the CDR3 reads TGCGCCAGCAGCTTGGCGGGCGGGAGTATGTACGAGCAGTACTTC.

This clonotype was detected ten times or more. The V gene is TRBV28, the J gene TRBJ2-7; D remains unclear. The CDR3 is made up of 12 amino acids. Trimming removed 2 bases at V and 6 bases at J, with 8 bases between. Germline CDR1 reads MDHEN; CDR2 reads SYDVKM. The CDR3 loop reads CASSLGDGEQYF. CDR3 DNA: TGTGCCAGCAGTTTAGGGGATGGCGAGCAGTACTTC.

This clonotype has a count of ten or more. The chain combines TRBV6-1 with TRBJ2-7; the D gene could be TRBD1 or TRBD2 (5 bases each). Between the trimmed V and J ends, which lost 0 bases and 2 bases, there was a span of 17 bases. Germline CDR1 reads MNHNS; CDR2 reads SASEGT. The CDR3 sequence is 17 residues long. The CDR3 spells CASSEALGRQPPYEQYF. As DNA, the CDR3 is TGTGCCAGCAGTGAAGCGCTTGGGAGACAGCCCCCCTACGAGCAGTACTTC.

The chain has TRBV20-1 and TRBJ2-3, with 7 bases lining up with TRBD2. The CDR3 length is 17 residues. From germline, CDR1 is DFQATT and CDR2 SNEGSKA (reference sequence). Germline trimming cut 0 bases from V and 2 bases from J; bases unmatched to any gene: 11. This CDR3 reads CSAREMGSGRFTDTQYF. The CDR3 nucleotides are TGCAGTGCTAGAGAGATGGGTAGCGGGCGGTTCACAGATACGCAGTATTTT.